This TCR beta chain was found in a study of PD-L1 blockade in urothelial cancer. The sample's time point: peripheral blood 6 weeks after treatment start. The CDR3 sequence is 14 residues long. V was pared by 4 bases and J by 4 bases, with 5 bases of the junction left unmatched. Germline loops: CDR1 GTSNPN, CDR2 SVGIG (reference sequence). Sequencing was performed with immunoSEQ multiplex PCR; in TCRdb, only in-frame clones are kept and a portion is missing. The sample shows 35,000 to 40,000 clones, about 88% of them seen only once. The material sequenced was PBMCs, taken around atezolizumab (anti-PD-L1) treatment. The TCR sequence derives from a man in his 60s with urothelial cancer. This chain links TRBV30 with TRBJ2-2; TRBD2 agrees at 8 bases. CDR3 in DNA: TGTGCCTGGACCCCGGGGGGGCGCACCGGGGAGCTGTTTTTT. As protein: CAWTPGGRTGELFF.